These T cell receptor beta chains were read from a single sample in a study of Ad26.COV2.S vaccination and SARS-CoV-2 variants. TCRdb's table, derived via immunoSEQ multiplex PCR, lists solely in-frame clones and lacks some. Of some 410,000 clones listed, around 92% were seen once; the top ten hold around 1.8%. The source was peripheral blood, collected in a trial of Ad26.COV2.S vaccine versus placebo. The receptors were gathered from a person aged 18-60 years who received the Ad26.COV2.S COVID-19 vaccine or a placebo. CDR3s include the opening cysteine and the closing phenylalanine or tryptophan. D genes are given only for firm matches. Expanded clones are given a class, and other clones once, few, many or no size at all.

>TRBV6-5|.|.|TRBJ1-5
TGTGCCAGCAGTTATCGGGGCAGTCCTCCCCAGCCCCAGCATTTT
CASSYRGSPPQPQHF
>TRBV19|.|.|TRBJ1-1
TGTGCCAGTAGTCTACAGGGCGAGCAGGTTGGAACTGAAGCTTTCTTT
CASSLQGEQVGTEAFF
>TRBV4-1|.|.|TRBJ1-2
TGCGCCAGCAGCCAAGAAACAACAGGGTTAGCTAACTATGGCTACACCTTC
CASSQETTGLANYGYTF
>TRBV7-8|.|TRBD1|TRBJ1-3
TGTGCCAGCAGCCTGGACAGGGTTAGTTGGAGAAACACCATATATTTT
CASSLDRVSWRNTIYF
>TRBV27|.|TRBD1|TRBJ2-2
TGTGCCAGCAGTAATCGGACAGGGAAAAACGGGGAGCTGTTTTTT
CASSNRTGKNGELFF
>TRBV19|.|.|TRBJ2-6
TGTGCCAGTAGTATAGCTCGGGTTGCTGGGGCCAACGTCCTGACTTTC
CASSIARVAGANVLTF
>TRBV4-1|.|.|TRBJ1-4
TGCGCCAGCAGCCACGGGGGATTTAATGAAAAACTGTTTTTT
CASSHGGFNEKLFF
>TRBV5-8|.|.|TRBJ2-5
TGTGCCAGCAGCTTGAGCACACTACAAGAGACCCAGTACTTC
CASSLSTLQETQYF
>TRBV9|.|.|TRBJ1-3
TGTGCCAGCAGCGTCCAGGGAGCGGGGGACACCATATATTTT
CASSVQGAGDTIYF
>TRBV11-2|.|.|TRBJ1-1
TGTGCCAGTAACGGCCGGTATGGGAACACTGAAGCTTTCTTT
CASNGRYGNTEAFF
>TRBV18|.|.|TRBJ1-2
TGTGCCAGCTCACCAACGGGGGGGCGCTATGGCTACACCTTC
CASSPTGGRYGYTF
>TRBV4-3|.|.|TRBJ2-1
TGCGCCAGCAGCCCTGGGGTAAGCGGACAATACAATGAGCAGTTCTTC
CASSPGVSGQYNEQFF
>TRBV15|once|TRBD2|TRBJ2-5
TGTGCCACCAGCAGAGAGGGACTAGCGGGGGGGCCGAGGGAGACCCAGTACTTC
CATSREGLAGGPRETQYF
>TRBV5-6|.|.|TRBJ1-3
TGTGCCAGCAGCTTAAGGGGTTCCGGAAACACCATATATTTT
CASSLRGSGNTIYF
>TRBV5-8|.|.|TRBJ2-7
TGTGCCAGCACCACCGAGTGGGAGCAGTACTTC
CASTTEWEQYF
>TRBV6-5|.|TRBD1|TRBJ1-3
TGTGCCAGCAGCGGAGGGACAGCCTCTGGAAACACCATATATTTT
CASSGGTASGNTIYF
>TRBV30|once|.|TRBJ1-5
TGTGCCTGGAGTGTACGGACCTACGACCTGCAGCCCCAGCATTTT
CAWSVRTYDLQPQHF